The clone carrying this T cell receptor (beta chain) has a single count. Germline CDR1 SGHKS, CDR2 YYEKEE (reference sequence). The CDR3 extends over 15 amino acids. The V and J ends lost 4 bases and 5 bases respectively, with 15 bases between them. What was amplified from RNA transcripts were TCR beta CDR3 regions. TCR CDR3 regions were first amplified by RT-PCR with HTBI primers. A single record per CDR3 protein comes from TCRdb applying MiXCR to the multiplex PCR reads. The sample contains about 290,000 distinct CDR3 sequences, approximately 18% of which appear only once. The data belong to a study of T cells in Graves' hyperthyroidism and ophthalmopathy. Study details: The authors collected peripheral blood at initial diagnosis, before any treatment.

Diagnosing involved the use of clinical symptoms, serum thyroxine and TRAb, thyroid ultrasound and orbital computed tomography. The receptor was derived from a man aged 45-60 years with Graves' ophthalmopathy. Sequencing used blood. This rearrangement joins TRBV5-5 to TRBJ2-2; TRBD2 might be the D (5 bases). In DNA, the CDR3 is TGTGCCAGCAGCCCGGACTGGGGTTTAACCGGGGAGCTGTTTTTT. The encoded protein is CASSPDWGLTGELFF.